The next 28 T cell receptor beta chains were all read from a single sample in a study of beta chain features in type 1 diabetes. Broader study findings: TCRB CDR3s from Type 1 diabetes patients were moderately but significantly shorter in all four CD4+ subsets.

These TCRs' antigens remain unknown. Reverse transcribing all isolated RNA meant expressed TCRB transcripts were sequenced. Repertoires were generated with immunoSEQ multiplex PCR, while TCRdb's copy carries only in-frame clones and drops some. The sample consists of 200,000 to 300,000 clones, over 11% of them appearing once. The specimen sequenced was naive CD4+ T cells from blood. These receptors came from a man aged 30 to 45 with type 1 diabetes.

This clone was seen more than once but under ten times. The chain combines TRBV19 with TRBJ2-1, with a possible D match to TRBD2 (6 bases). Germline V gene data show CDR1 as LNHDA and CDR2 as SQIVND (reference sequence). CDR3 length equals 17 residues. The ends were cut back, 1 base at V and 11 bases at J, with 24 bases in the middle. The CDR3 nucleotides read TGTGCCAGTAGTATAGGGTTAACAGCCTCCGGGACTGGAAAGCAGTTCTTC. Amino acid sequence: CASSIGLTASGTGKQFF.

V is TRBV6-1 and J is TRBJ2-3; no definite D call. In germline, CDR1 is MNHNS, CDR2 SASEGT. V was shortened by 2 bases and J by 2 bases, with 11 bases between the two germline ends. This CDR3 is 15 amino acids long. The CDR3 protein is CASSEITPHTDTQYF. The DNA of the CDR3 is TGTGCCAGCAGTGAAATAACACCTCACACAGATACGCAGTATTTT.

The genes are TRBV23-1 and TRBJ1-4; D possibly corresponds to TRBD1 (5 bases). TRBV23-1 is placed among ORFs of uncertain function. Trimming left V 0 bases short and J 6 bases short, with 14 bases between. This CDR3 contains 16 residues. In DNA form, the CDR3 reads TGCGCCAGCAGTCAATCAGGTCAGGACAACGATGAAAAACTGTTTTTT. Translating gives CASSQSGQDNDEKLFF.

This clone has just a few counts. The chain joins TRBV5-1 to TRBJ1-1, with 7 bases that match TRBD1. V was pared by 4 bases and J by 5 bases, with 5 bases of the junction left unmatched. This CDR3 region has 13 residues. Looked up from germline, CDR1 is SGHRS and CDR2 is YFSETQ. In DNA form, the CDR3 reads TGCGCCAGCAGCCGACAGGGAAATACTGAAGCTTTCTTT. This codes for CASSRQGNTEAFF.

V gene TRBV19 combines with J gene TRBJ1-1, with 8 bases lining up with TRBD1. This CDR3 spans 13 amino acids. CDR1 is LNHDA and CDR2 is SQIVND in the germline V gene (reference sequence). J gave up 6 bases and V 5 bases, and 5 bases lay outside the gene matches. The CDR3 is CASSPGQDAEAFF. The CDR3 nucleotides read TGTGCCAGTAGTCCGGGACAGGACGCTGAAGCTTTCTTT.

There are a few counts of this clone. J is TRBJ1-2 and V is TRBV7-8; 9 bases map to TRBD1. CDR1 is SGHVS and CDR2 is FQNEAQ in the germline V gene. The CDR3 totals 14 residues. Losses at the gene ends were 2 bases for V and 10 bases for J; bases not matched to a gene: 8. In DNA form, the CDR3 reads TGTGCCAGCAGCTTAAGACAGGGGGGGGATGACTACACCTTC. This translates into CASSLRQGGDDYTF.

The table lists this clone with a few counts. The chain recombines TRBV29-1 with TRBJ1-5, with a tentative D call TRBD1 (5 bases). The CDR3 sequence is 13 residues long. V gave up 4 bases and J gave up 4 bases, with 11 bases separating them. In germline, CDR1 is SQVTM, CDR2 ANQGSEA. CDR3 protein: CSVADTENQPQHF. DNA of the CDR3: TGCAGCGTTGCGGACACCGAGAATCAGCCCCAGCATTTT.

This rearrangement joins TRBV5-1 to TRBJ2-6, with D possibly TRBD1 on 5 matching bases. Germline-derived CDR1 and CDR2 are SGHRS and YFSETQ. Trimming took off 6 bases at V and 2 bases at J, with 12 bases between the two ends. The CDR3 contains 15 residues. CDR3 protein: CASTFQGTGANVLTF. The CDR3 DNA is TGCGCCAGCACGTTCCAGGGAACTGGGGCCAACGTCCTGACTTTC. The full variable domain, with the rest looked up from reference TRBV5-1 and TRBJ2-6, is KAGVTQTPRYLIKTRGQQVTLSCSPISGHRSVSWYQQTPGQGLQFLFEYFSETQRNKGNFPGRFSGRQFSNSRSEMNVSTLELGDSALYLCASTFQGTGANVLTFGAGSRLTVL.

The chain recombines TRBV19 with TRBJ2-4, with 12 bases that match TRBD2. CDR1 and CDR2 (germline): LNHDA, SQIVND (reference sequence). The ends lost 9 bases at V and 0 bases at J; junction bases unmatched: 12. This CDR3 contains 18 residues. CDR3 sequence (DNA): TGTGCCAGCCGCAGGGGGCTAGCGGGAGGGCTAGCCAAAAACATTCAGTACTTC. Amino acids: CASRRGLAGGLAKNIQYF.

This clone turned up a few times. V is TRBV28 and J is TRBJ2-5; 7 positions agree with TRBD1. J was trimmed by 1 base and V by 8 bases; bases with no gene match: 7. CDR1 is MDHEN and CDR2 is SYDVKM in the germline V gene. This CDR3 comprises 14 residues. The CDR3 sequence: CASGEQGSQETQYF. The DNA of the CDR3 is TGTGCCAGCGGAGAACAGGGGTCCCAAGAGACCCAGTACTTC.

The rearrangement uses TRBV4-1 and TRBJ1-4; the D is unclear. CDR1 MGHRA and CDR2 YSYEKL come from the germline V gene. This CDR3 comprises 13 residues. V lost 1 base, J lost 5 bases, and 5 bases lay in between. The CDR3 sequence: CASSQVRNEKLFF. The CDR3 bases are TGCGCCAGCAGCCAAGTACGGAATGAAAAACTGTTTTTT.

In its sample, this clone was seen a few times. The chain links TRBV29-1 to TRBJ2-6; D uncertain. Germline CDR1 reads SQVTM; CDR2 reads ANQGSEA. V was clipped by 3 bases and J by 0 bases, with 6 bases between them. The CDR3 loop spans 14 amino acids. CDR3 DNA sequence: TGCAGCGTTGAGCGACTCTCTGGGGCCAACGTCCTGACTTTC. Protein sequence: CSVERLSGANVLTF.

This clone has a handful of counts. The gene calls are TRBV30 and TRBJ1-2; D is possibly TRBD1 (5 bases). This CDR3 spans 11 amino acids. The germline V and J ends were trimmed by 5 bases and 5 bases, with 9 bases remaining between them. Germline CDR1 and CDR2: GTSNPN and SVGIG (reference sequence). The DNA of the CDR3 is TGTGCCTGGGAAAGGGGTTATGGCTACACCTTC. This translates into CAWERGYGYTF.

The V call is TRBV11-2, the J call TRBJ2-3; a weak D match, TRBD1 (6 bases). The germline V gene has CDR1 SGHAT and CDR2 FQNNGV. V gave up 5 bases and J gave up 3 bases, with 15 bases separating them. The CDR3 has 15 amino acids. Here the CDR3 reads CASSPSGVGTDTQYF. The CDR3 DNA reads TGTGCCAGCAGCCCCTCAGGGGTAGGTACAGATACGCAGTATTTT.

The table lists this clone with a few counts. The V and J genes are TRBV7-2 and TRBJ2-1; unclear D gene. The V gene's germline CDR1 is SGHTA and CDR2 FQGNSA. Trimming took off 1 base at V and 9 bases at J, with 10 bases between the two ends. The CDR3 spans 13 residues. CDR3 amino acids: CASSLDFSGEQFF. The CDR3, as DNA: TGTGCCAGCAGCTTAGACTTTTCCGGTGAGCAGTTCTTC.

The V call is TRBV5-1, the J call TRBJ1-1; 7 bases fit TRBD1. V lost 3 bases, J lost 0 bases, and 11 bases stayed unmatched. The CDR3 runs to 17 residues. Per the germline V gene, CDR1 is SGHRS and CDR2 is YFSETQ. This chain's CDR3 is CASSSKIRQGLNTEAFF. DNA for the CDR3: TGCGCCAGCAGCTCAAAGATCAGACAGGGCCTGAACACTGAAGCTTTCTTT.

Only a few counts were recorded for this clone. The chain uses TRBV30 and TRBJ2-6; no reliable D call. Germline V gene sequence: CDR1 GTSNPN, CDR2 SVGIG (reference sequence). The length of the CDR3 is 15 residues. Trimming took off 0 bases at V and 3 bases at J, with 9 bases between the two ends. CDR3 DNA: TGTGCCTGGAGTGTTGGTGGCCTTGGGGCCAACGTCCTGACTTTC. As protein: CAWSVGGLGANVLTF.

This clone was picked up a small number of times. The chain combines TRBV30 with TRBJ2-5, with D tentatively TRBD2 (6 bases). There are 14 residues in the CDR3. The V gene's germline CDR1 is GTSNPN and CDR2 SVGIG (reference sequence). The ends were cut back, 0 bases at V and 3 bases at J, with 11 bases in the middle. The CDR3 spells CAWSVMRGKETQYF. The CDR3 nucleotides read TGTGCCTGGAGTGTAATGCGGGGAAAAGAGACCCAGTACTTC.

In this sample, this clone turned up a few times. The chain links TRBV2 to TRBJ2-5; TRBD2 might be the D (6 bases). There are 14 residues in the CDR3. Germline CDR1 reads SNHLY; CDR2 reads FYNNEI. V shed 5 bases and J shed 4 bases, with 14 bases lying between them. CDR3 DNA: TGTGCCAGCAGTACGGGAGCCCGTCGAGAGACCCAGTACTTC. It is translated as CASSTGARRETQYF.

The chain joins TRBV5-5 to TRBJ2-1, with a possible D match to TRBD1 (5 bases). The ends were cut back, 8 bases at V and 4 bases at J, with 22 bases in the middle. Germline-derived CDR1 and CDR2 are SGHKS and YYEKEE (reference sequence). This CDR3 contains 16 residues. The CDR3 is CASSLGLLLRYNEQFF. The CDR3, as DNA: TGTGCCAGTTCTCTGGGGCTGCTCCTGAGATACAATGAGCAGTTCTTC.

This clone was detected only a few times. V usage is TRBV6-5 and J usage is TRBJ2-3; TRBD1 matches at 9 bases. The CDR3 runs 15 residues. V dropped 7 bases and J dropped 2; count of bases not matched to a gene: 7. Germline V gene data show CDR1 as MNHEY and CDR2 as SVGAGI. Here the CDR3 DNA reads TGTGCCAGCAACCCGGGACAGGGAACCACAGATACGCAGTATTTT. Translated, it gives CASNPGQGTTDTQYF.

The chain's CDR3 is CAWSVSRGGYGYTF. CDR3 bases: TGTGCCTGGAGTGTAAGCAGGGGCGGTTATGGCTACACCTTC. The chain joins TRBV30 to TRBJ1-2; D might be TRBD1 (6 bases). In germline, CDR1 is GTSNPN, CDR2 SVGIG (reference sequence). Trimming shortened V by 0 bases and J by 5 bases, and 13 bases separated the two germline ends. The CDR3 extends over 14 amino acids. The full variable domain, in which reference TRBV30 and TRBJ1-2 provide the parts outside the CDR3, is SQTIHQWPATLVQPVGSPLSLECTVEGTSNPNLYWYRQAAGRGLQLLFYSVGIGQISSEVPQNLSASRPQDRQFILSSKKLLLSDSGFYLCAWSVSRGGYGYTFGSGTRLTVV.

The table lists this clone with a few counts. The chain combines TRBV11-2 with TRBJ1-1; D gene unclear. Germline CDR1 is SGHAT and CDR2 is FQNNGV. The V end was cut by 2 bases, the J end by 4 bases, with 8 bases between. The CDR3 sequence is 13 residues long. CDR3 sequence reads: CASSLSEGTEAFF. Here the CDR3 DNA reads TGTGCCAGCAGCTTATCGGAGGGCACTGAAGCTTTCTTT.

CDR3 DNA: TGTGCCAGCAGTTCTAGCGGGAAGAAGACCCAGTACTTC. Encoded protein: CASSSSGKKTQYF. The chain is built from TRBV6-6 and TRBJ2-5, with 9 nucleotides matching TRBD2. The length of the CDR3 is 13 residues. From germline, CDR1 is MNHNY and CDR2 SVGAGI (reference sequence). The V gene end was trimmed by 4 bases and the J gene end by 6 bases; junction bases not matched to a gene: 3.

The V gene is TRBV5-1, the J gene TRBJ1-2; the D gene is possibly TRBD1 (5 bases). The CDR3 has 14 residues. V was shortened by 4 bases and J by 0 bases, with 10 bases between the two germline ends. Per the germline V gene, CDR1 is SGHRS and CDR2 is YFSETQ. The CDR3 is CASSLQGSNYGYTF. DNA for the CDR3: TGCGCCAGCAGCCTGCAGGGATCTAACTATGGCTACACCTTC.

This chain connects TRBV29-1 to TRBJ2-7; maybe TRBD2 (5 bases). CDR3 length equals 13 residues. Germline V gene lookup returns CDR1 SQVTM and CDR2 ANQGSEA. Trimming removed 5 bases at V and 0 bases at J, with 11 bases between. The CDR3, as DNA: TGCAGCGTTCGGGCTAGCAGCTCCTACGAGCAGTACTTC. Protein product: CSVRASSSYEQYF.

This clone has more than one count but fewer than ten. CDR3 sequence reads: CASSPASGRGWNEQFF. The CDR3 DNA reads TGTGCCAGCAGCCCGGCTAGCGGGAGGGGTTGGAATGAGCAGTTCTTC. V usage is TRBV7-9 and J usage is TRBJ2-1; TRBD2 agrees at 12 bases. The CDR3 has 16 residues. Germline lookup yields CDR1 SEHNR and CDR2 FQNEAQ (reference sequence). Losses at the gene ends were 5 bases for V and 7 bases for J; bases not matched to a gene: 9.

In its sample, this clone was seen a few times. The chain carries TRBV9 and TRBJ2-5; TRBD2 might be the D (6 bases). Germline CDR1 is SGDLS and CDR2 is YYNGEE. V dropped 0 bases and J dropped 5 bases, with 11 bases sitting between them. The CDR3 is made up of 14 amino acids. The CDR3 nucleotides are TGTGCCAGCAGCGTAGAGCCCCGGGGGGAGACCCAGTACTTC. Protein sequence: CASSVEPRGETQYF.